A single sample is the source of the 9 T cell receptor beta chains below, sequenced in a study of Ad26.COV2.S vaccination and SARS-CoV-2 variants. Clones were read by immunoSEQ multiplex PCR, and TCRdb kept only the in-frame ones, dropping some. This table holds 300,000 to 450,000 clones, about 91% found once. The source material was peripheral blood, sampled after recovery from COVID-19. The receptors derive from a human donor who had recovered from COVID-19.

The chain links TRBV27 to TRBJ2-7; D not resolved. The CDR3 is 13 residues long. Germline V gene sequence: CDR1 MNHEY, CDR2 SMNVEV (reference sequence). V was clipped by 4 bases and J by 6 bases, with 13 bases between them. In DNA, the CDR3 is TGTGCCAGCAGTTCCCTAGTCCCGGGCGAGCAGTACTTC. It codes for CASSSLVPGEQYF.

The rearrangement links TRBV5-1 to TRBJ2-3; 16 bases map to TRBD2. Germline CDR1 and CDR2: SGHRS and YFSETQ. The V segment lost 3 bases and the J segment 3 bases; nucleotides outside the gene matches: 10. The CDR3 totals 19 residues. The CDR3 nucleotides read TGCGCCAGCAGCTCGGGACTAGCGGGGGGGAGTTATGCGACAGATACGCAGTATTTT. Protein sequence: CASSSGLAGGSYATDTQYF.

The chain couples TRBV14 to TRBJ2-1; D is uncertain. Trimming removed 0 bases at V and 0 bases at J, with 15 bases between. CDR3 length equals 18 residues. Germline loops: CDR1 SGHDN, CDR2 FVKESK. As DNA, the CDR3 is TGTGCCAGCAGCCAAGAGTTCGCCAGGTTGAGCTCCTACAATGAGCAGTTCTTC. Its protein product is CASSQEFARLSSYNEQFF. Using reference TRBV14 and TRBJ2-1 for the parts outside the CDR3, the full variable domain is EAGVTQFPSHSVIEKGQTVTLRCDPISGHDNLYWYRRVMGKEIKFLLHFVKESKQDESGMPNNRFLAERTGGTYSTLKVQPAELEDSGVYFCASSQEFARLSSYNEQFFGPGTRLTVL.

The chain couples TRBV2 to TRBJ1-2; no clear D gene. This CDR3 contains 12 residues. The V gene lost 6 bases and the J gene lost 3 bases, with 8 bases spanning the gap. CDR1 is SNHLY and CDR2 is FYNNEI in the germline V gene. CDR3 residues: CASRREDYGYTF. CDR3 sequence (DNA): TGTGCCAGCAGGCGGGAGGACTATGGCTACACCTTC.

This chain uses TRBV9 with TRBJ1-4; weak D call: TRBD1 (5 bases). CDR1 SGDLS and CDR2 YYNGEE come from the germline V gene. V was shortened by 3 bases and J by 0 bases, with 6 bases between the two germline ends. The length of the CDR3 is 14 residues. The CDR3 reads CASSGGATNEKLFF. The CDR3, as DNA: TGTGCCAGCAGCGGGGGGGCAACTAATGAAAAACTGTTTTTT.

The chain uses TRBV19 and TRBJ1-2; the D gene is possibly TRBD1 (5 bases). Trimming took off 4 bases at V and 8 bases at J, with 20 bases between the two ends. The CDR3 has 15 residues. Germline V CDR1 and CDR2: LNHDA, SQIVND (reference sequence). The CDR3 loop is CASSTTPRGAGGYTF. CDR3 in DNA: TGTGCCAGTAGTACCACTCCCCGTGGGGCGGGGGGCTACACCTTC.

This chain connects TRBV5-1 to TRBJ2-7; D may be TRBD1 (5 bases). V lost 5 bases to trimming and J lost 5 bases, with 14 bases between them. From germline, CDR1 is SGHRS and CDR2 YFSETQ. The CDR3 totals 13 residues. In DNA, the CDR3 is TGCGCCAGCAGACTGATAGGGGCCGACGAGCAGTACTTC. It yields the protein CASRLIGADEQYF.

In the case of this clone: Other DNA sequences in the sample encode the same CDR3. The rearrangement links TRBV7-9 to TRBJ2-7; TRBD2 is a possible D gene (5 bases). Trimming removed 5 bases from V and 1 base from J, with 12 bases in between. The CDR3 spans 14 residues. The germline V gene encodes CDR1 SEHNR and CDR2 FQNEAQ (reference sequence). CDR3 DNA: TGTGCCAGCAGCCCAGGTGGGAGTTCCTACGAGCAGTACTTC. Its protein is CASSPGGSSYEQYF. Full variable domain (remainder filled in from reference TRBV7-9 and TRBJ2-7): DTGVSQNPRHKITKRGQNVTFRCDPISEHNRLYWYRQTLGQGPEFLTYFQNEAQLEKSRLLSDRFSAERPKGSFSTLEIQRTEQGDSAMYLCASSPGGSSYEQYFGPGTRLTVT.

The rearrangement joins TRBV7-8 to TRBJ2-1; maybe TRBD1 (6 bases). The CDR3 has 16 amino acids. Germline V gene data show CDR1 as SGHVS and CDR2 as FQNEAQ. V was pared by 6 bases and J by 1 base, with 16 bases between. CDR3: CASRSGGDKSYNEQFF. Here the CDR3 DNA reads TGTGCCAGCAGATCTGGTGGGGACAAGTCCTACAATGAGCAGTTCTTC.